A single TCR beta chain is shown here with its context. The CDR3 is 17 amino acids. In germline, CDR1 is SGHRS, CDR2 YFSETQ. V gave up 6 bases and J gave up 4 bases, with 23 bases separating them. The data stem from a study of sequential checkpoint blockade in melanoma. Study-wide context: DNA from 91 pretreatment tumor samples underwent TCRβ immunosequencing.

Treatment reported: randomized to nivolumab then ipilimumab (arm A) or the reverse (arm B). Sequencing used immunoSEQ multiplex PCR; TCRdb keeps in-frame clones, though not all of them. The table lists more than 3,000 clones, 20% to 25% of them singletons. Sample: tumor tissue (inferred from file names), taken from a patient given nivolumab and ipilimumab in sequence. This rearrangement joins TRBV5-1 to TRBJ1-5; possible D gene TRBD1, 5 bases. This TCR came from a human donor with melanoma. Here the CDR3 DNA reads TGCGCCAGCACCGAACCCTTGAATCAGGGAAAGAATCAGCCCCAGCATTTT. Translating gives CASTEPLNQGKNQPQHF.